These T cell receptor beta chains were read from a single sample in a study of blood T cell repertoires in COVID-19. Repertoires were generated with immunoSEQ multiplex PCR, while TCRdb's copy carries only in-frame clones and drops some. The sample lists just under 250,000 clones, approximately 84% occurring once. Sequencing used peripheral blood. These receptors were collected from a woman in her 30s who had recovered from COVID-19. CDR3s include the opening cysteine and the closing phenylalanine or tryptophan. A D gene is named only where the DNA matches it firmly. Part of the rows lack a size; the others show once, few, many or a class for expanded clones.

D gene	CDR3 length	V gene	clone size	J gene	CDR3 protein	CDR3 DNA
.	13	TRBV5-1	.	TRBJ2-5	CASSLGAGETQYF	TGCGCCAGCAGCTTGGGGGCGGGAGAGACCCAGTACTTC
.	16	TRBV5-5	few	TRBJ2-2	CASSQISGGLRGELFF	TGTGCCAGCAGTCAGATTTCCGGGGGGCTCCGCGGGGAGCTGTTTTTT
TRBD1	17	TRBV3-1/TRBV3-2	.	TRBJ1-2	CASSLHVAPGTVVGYTF	TGTGCCAGCAGCCTCCATGTCGCCCCCGGGACAGTAGTTGGCTACACCTTC
TRBD1	14	TRBV27	few	TRBJ2-1	CASSTGQVYNEQFF	TGTGCCAGCAGCACAGGACAGGTCTACAATGAGCAGTTCTTC
.	11	TRBV29-1	once	TRBJ1-3	CSAGGGDTIYF	TGCAGCGCCGGGGGAGGAGACACCATATATTTT
.	13	TRBV19	many	TRBJ2-3	CASSWLATETQYF	TGTGCCAGTAGTTGGCTAGCAACTGAAACGCAGTATTTT
TRBD1	16	TRBV14	few	TRBJ2-5	CASSQLTGGNIETQYF	TGTGCCAGCAGTCAACTGACAGGGGGCAATATTGAGACCCAGTACTTC
.	12	TRBV10-3	.	TRBJ2-3	CAISEYSDTQYF	TGTGCCATCAGTGAGTACTCAGATACGCAGTATTTT
TRBD1	19	TRBV24-1	.	TRBJ1-4	CATSDPRHTQGAENEKLFF	TGTGCCACCAGTGACCCTAGGCACACACAGGGGGCGGAAAATGAAAAACTGTTTTTT
.	14	TRBV3-1/TRBV3-2	.	TRBJ1-6	CASSQVGQKSPLHF	TGTGCCAGCAGCCAAGTGGGACAAAAGTCGCCCCTCCACTTT
TRBD2	16	TRBV7-3	.	TRBJ2-1	CASSTGLAGGKNEQFF	TGTGCCAGCAGCACCGGACTAGCGGGGGGAAAAAATGAGCAGTTCTTC
.	12	TRBV7-9	.	TRBJ2-7	CASSRGTYEQYF	TGTGCCAGCAGCCGGGGGACGTACGAGCAGTACTTC
TRBD2	13	TRBV30	few	TRBJ2-5	CAWSVLAGETQYF	TGTGCCTGGAGTGTACTAGCGGGGGAGACCCAGTACTTC
.	14	TRBV5-1	.	TRBJ2-5	CASSATGGGETQYF	TGCGCCAGCAGCGCAACAGGGGGGGGAGAGACCCAGTACTTC
TRBD1	14	TRBV19	once	TRBJ1-5	CASKNRDRAQPQHF	TGTGCCAGTAAAAACCGGGACAGGGCTCAGCCCCAGCATTTT